This passage covers 25 T cell receptor beta chains from one sample sequenced in a study of control samples from healthy donors and cancer patients. Libraries were prepared by immunoSEQ multiplex PCR; TCRdb keeps only in-frame clonotypes and omits some of them. The data hold approximately 140,000 clones, with under 95% observed a single time. Source material: blood. The source is a middle-aged man in good health.

This clone was seen only once. The gene calls are TRBV5-6 and TRBJ2-5; possibly TRBD1 for D (6 bases). This CDR3 comprises 15 residues. Germline V CDR1 and CDR2: SGHDT, YYEEEE. Deletions cut 6 bases from V and 1 base from J, with 16 bases between. The CDR3 bases are TGTGCCAGCACTTGGCCGGGACACACCCAAGAGACCCAGTACTTC. Translated, it gives CASTWPGHTQETQYF.

A single count supports this clone. One end of the junction varies from germline; a read error may be responsible. V gene TRBV7-7 combines with J gene TRBJ1-2; TRBD1 aligns across 8 bases. From germline, CDR1 is SSHAT and CDR2 FNYEAQ (reference sequence). The CDR3 is 15 residues long. The CDR3 nucleotides read TGTGCTAGCAGCTTACCGCGGGACAGGAGGGATGGCTACACCTTC. Translated: CASSLPRDRRDGYTF.

The chain has TRBV6-4 and TRBJ2-1; 12 bases are shared with TRBD2. Germline V gives CDR1 MRHNA, CDR2 SNTAGT. V dropped 3 bases and J dropped 7; count of bases not matched to a gene: 1. The CDR3 totals 14 residues. The CDR3 DNA reads as TGTGCCAGCAGTGAGGGGACTAGCGGGAATGAGCAGTTCTTC. As protein: CASSEGTSGNEQFF.

This chain's CDR3 is CASSQDRWGPPALREQYF. As DNA, the CDR3 is TGCGCCAGCAGCCAAGATCGGTGGGGACCACCAGCTTTACGGGAGCAGTACTTC. V and J are TRBV4-3 and TRBJ2-7; D possibly uses TRBD1 or TRBD2 (5 bases each). The V end lost 0 bases, the J end lost 7 bases, and 25 bases lay between the germline ends. Germline loops: CDR1 LGHNA, CDR2 YSLEER. The CDR3 length is 18 residues.

The rearrangement links TRBV19 to TRBJ2-1; 7 bases fit TRBD2. Germline-derived CDR1 and CDR2 are LNHDA and SQIVND (reference sequence). Germline trimming cut 6 bases from V and 5 bases from J; bases unmatched to any gene: 10. The CDR3 is made up of 15 amino acids. This chain's CDR3 is CASRATEREHNEQFF. The CDR3, as DNA: TGTGCCAGTAGGGCGACGGAGCGGGAACACAATGAGCAGTTCTTC. The full variable domain, with the rest looked up from reference TRBV19 and TRBJ2-1, is DGGITQSPKYLFRKEGQNVTLSCEQNLNHDAMYWYRQDPGQGLRLIYYSQIVNDFQKGDIAEGYSVSREKKESFPLTVTSAQKNPTAFYLCASRATEREHNEQFFGPGTRLTVL.

The chain couples TRBV12-3 or TRBV12-4 to TRBJ2-7; 7 bases fit TRBD1. Trimming took 7 bases from V and 0 from J; bases not matched to a gene: 3. CDR3 length equals 13 residues. CDR3: CASNAGGSYEQYF. For the CDR3, the DNA is TGTGCCAGCAATGCAGGGGGCTCCTACGAGCAGTACTTC.

The CDR3 nucleotides are TGTGCCAGCAGCTTAGCAGGGAGGGACAATGAGCAGTTCTTC. This translates into CASSLAGRDNEQFF. This chain links TRBV7-9 with TRBJ2-1; TRBD2 matches at 7 bases. Germline V CDR1 and CDR2: SEHNR, FQNEAQ (reference sequence). This CDR3 is 14 amino acids long. V lost 0 bases to trimming and J lost 5 bases; unmatched junction nucleotides: 1.

The chain joins TRBV28 to TRBJ2-5, with 8 nucleotides matching TRBD2. Germline V gene data show CDR1 as MDHEN and CDR2 as SYDVKM. V lost 6 bases to trimming and J lost 0 bases; unmatched junction nucleotides: 9. The CDR3 contains 16 residues. The CDR3 here is CASSPEVSGNQETQYF. In DNA form, the CDR3 reads TGTGCCAGCAGCCCCGAGGTTAGCGGGAACCAAGAGACCCAGTACTTC.

The genes are TRBV5-5 and TRBJ2-5; 9 bases are a match to TRBD1. Trimming took 4 bases from V and 2 from J; bases not matched to a gene: 9. Germline V gives CDR1 SGHKS, CDR2 YYEKEE (reference sequence). This CDR3 spans 16 amino acids. The CDR3 spells CASSTGRDRVQETQYF. DNA for the CDR3: TGTGCCAGCAGCACGGGCCGGGACAGGGTACAAGAGACCCAGTACTTC.

This chain joins TRBV11-2 and TRBJ2-2; D gene ambiguous. V was clipped by 5 bases and J by 6 bases, with 4 bases between them. The CDR3 contains 11 residues. Germline V gene data show CDR1 as SGHAT and CDR2 as FQNNGV. CDR3 sequence (DNA): TGTGCCAGCAGCCGGCCCGGGGAGCTGTTTTTT. Its translation: CASSRPGELFF.

V gene TRBV5-1 combines with J gene TRBJ1-1, with D uncertain. Germline lookup yields CDR1 SGHRS and CDR2 YFSETQ. V lost 2 bases and J lost 1, with 9 bases in between. This CDR3 region has 14 residues. CDR3 sequence reads: CASSFDPENTEAFF. As DNA, the CDR3 is TGCGCCAGCAGCTTTGACCCAGAGAACACTGAAGCTTTCTTT.

The chain is built from TRBV7-6 and TRBJ1-5; 9 positions match TRBD1. CDR1 and CDR2 (germline): SGHVS, FNYEAQ. CDR3 size: 13 residues. V lost 1 base, J lost 10 bases, and 2 bases stayed unmatched. In nucleotides, the CDR3 is TGTGCCAGCAGCTTAGGACAGGGGGGACCCCAGCATTTT. Amino acid sequence: CASSLGQGGPQHF.

The chain has TRBV3-1 (or the pseudogene TRBV3-2) and TRBJ2-1; D remains unclear. With 4 bases removed from V and 0 bases from J, the gap between germline ends came to 7 bases. Germline loops: CDR1 LGHDT, CDR2 YNNKEL (reference sequence). The CDR3 spans 14 residues. The CDR3 sequence: CASSLDHSYNEQFF. The CDR3 region has the DNA TGTGCCAGCAGCCTGGACCACTCCTACAATGAGCAGTTCTTC.

J is TRBJ1-1 and V is TRBV24-1; D unresolved. V was cut by 4 bases and J by 0 bases, with 5 bases left in between. Germline CDR1 KGHDR, CDR2 SFDVKD. The CDR3 is 13 amino acids. CDR3 nucleotide sequence: TGTGCCACCAGTGACAGCTTGAACACTGAAGCTTTCTTT. This codes for CATSDSLNTEAFF.

Here the CDR3 reads CASSPRTGGNYGYTF. DNA of the CDR3: TGTGCCAGCAGCCCAAGGACAGGGGGCAACTATGGCTACACCTTC. The chain has TRBV9 and TRBJ1-2; TRBD1 agrees at 11 bases. There are 15 residues in the CDR3. With V trimmed by 4 bases and J by 2 bases, 4 bases remained unmatched. Germline loops: CDR1 SGDLS, CDR2 YYNGEE.

The chain links TRBV27 to TRBJ1-4; D remains ambiguous. Per the germline V gene, CDR1 is MNHEY and CDR2 is SMNVEV (reference sequence). The ends were cut back, 4 bases at V and 7 bases at J, with 22 bases in the middle. The length of the CDR3 is 17 residues. CDR3 nucleotide sequence: TGTGCCAGCAGTTCCACCCGCCTCAGGCCTTCTGGTGAAAAACTGTTTTTT. Protein: CASSSTRLRPSGEKLFF.

The V and J genes are TRBV6-5 and TRBJ2-1; 8 nucleotides align to TRBD1. This CDR3 region has 13 residues. In germline, CDR1 is MNHEY, CDR2 SVGAGI. The ends lost 7 bases at V and 4 bases at J; junction bases unmatched: 3. CDR3 residues: CASIQGVYNEQFF. CDR3 in DNA: TGTGCCAGCATACAGGGGGTGTACAATGAGCAGTTCTTC.

V usage is TRBV6-5 and J usage is TRBJ2-1, with D hard to call. The germline V and J ends were trimmed by 5 bases and 9 bases, with 11 bases remaining between them. The CDR3 has 12 amino acids. Germline loops: CDR1 MNHEY, CDR2 SVGAGI. The CDR3 region is CASSPAGIEQFF. CDR3 bases: TGTGCCAGCAGTCCAGCCGGTATTGAGCAGTTCTTC.

The chain joins TRBV4-1 to TRBJ2-3; no clear D gene. Germline CDR1 MGHRA, CDR2 YSYEKL. V lost 1 base and J lost 1, with 18 bases in between. The CDR3 extends over 18 amino acids. The CDR3 DNA follows: TGCGCCAGCAGCCAAGTCGTCCTATTAACGGAACGCACAGATACGCAGTATTTT. It is translated as CASSQVVLLTERTDTQYF.

This chain links TRBV5-1 with TRBJ1-1; D uncertain. This CDR3 spans 13 amino acids. The V end lost 1 base, the J end lost 1 base, and 5 bases lay between the germline ends. CDR1 is SGHRS, CDR2 YFSETQ, per germline. CDR3 sequence reads: CASSLRGNTEAFF. CDR3 coding DNA: TGCGCCAGCAGCTTGAGAGGGAACACTGAAGCTTTCTTT.

This clone showed up just once. The chain uses TRBV4-1 and TRBJ2-3; D remains ambiguous. The CDR3 extends over 16 amino acids. Germline CDR1 reads MGHRA; CDR2 reads YSYEKL. V was clipped by 3 bases and J by 0 bases, with 13 bases between them. The CDR3 protein is CASSHPPVYSTDTQYF. CDR3 bases: TGCGCCAGCAGCCATCCTCCGGTCTATAGCACAGATACGCAGTATTTT.

The chain recombines TRBV6-1 with TRBJ1-5, with D uncertain. Germline values: CDR1 MNHNS, CDR2 SASEGT. Trimming pared 1 base from V and 9 bases from J, leaving 10 bases between. The CDR3 runs to 13 residues. The CDR3 DNA is TGTGCCAGCAGTGAAGAAGTTGGTGGGCCCCAGCATTTT. Amino acids: CASSEEVGGPQHF.

This clone was seen a few times. The genes are TRBV15 and TRBJ1-4; D remains unclear. The CDR3 sequence is 17 residues long. Germline lookup yields CDR1 LNHNV and CDR2 YYDKDF (reference sequence). V lost 0 bases and J lost 0, with 11 bases in between. The CDR3 here is CATSRDEDGATNEKLFF. Written as DNA, the CDR3 is TGTGCCACCAGCAGAGATGAGGATGGGGCAACTAATGAAAAACTGTTTTTT. The variable domain in full, with the rest retrieved from reference TRBV15 and TRBJ1-4, is DAMVIQNPRYQVTQFGKPVTLSCSQTLNHNVMYWYQQKSSQAPKLLFHYYDKDFNNEADTPDNFQSRRPNTSFCFLDIRSPGLGDTAMYLCATSRDEDGATNEKLFFGSGTQLSVL.

The rearrangement links TRBV6-5 to TRBJ1-2; no definite D call. Trimming shortened V by 7 bases and J by 4 bases, and 19 bases separated the two germline ends. CDR1 and CDR2 from the germline V gene are MNHEY and SVGAGI. The CDR3 consists of 15 residues. CDR3 in DNA: TGTGCCAGCACCCATTTGGGTCCGACCTTCTATGGCTACACCTTC. Amino acid sequence: CASTHLGPTFYGYTF.

This clone showed up just a few times. This sequence joins TRBV6-5 and TRBJ2-7; 11 positions match TRBD2. The V gene end was trimmed by 0 bases and the J gene end by 4 bases; junction bases not matched to a gene: 5. Germline V gene sequence: CDR1 MNHEY, CDR2 SVGAGI. CDR3 size: 16 residues. CDR3 nucleotide sequence: TGTGCCAGCAGTTACTCGTCACTAGCGGGGGTTTACGAGCAGTACTTC. Residues: CASSYSSLAGVYEQYF.